Listed below are T cell receptor beta chains from one sample, sequenced in a study of cytomegalovirus exposure and HLA in healthy donors. Sequencing used immunoSEQ multiplex PCR; TCRdb keeps in-frame clones, though not all of them. Of about 160,000 clones listed, 81% are singletons. The specimen was PBMCs. These receptors all stem from a man aged 45-60 years in good health and CMV-seropositive. The CDR3 runs from the conserved cysteine through the conserved F or W. The D gene is left open where the match is weak. Some rows mark clone size as missing; the rest say once, few, many or name a class of expanded clone.

j_call	clone_size	v_call	d_call	cdr3_aa	cdr3_nt
TRBJ2-5	few	TRBV5-1	TRBD2	CASRTGTSVGAKETQYF	TGCGCCAGCAGGACCGGGACTAGTGTTGGGGCGAAAGAGACCCAGTACTTC
TRBJ2-7	-	TRBV15	-	CATSVRQAYEQYF	TGTGCCACCAGCGTAAGACAGGCCTACGAGCAGTACTTC
TRBJ2-7	-	TRBV27	TRBD1	CASSWTGANYEQYF	TGTGCCAGCAGTTGGACAGGGGCCAATTACGAGCAGTACTTC
TRBJ2-1	-	TRBV4-2	TRBD2	CASSQGGGAYNEQFF	TGTGCCAGCAGCCAAGGCGGGGGGGCCTACAATGAGCAGTTCTTC
TRBJ1-1	few	TRBV4-1	-	CASSQDLGLPTEAFF	TGCGCCAGCAGCCAAGATTTGGGCCTACCCACTGAAGCTTTCTTT
TRBJ2-5	-	TRBV5-1	-	CASSSFQETQYF	TGCGCCAGCAGCTCGTTTCAGGAGACCCAGTACTTC
TRBJ2-1	-	TRBV9	-	CASSGGGEQFF	TGTGCCAGCAGCGGAGGGGGTGAGCAGTTCTTC
TRBJ1-1	-	TRBV5-5	TRBD1	CASSSSHRGTEAFF	TGTGCCAGCAGCTCGAGCCACAGGGGCACTGAAGCTTTCTTT
TRBJ2-1	few	TRBV16	TRBD2	CASSPRALAGDPSSYNEQFF	TGTGCCAGCAGCCCCAGGGCGCTAGCGGGAGACCCGAGCTCCTACAATGAGCAGTTCTTC
TRBJ1-2	-	TRBV6-1	TRBD1	CASRPGQGGFYGYTF	TGTGCCAGCAGACCCGGACAGGGGGGGTTCTATGGCTACACCTTC
TRBJ2-7	few	TRBV9	TRBD1	CASSGVPGQGADLDF	TGTGCCAGCAGCGGGGTTCCGGGACAGGGGGCGGATTTGGACTTC
TRBJ1-2	-	TRBV5-6	TRBD1	CASSLGQGTNYGYTF	TGTGCCAGCAGCTTGGGACAGGGAACTAACTATGGCTACACCTTC
TRBJ2-5	-	TRBV15	-	CATSRGQAGETQYF	TGTGCCACCAGCAGAGGGCAGGCGGGTGAGACCCAGTACTTC
TRBJ2-1	-	TRBV4-3	TRBD2	CASSQEGRLAGIYNEQFF	TGCGCCAGCAGCCAAGAGGGTAGACTAGCGGGAATATACAATGAGCAGTTCTTC
TRBJ2-5	-	TRBV6-1	TRBD2	CASSEAPSGQETQYF	TGTGCCAGCAGTGAAGCTCCTAGCGGACAAGAGACCCAGTACTTC
TRBJ1-1	-	TRBV29-1	-	CSVVRRGNTEAFF	TGCAGCGTTGTGCGTAGGGGTAACACTGAAGCTTTCTTT
TRBJ2-1	-	TRBV7-9	TRBD2	CASTPTSVSYNEQFF	TGTGCCAGCACCCCGACTAGCGTCTCCTACAATGAGCAGTTCTTC
TRBJ1-1	-	TRBV6-6	TRBD1	CASRETGTVGNTEAFF	TGTGCCAGCAGGGAAACCGGGACAGTAGGGAACACTGAAGCTTTCTTT
TRBJ1-6	-	TRBV10-1	-	CASSEPPGFNSPLHF	TGCGCCAGCAGTGAGCCCCCGGGTTTCAATTCACCCCTCCACTTT
TRBJ1-2	-	TRBV6-5	TRBD1	CASSRTGGPYGYTF	TGTGCCAGCAGCAGGACAGGAGGGCCCTATGGCTACACCTTC
TRBJ2-1	-	TRBV4-2	-	CASSQGGRGGGNEQFF	TGTGCCAGCAGCCAAGGTGGGAGGGGGGGCGGGAATGAGCAGTTCTTC
TRBJ2-2	-	TRBV7-9	TRBD2	CASSVATGLAGSRELFF	TGTGCCAGCAGCGTAGCCACCGGGCTAGCGGGATCCCGGGAGCTGTTTTTT
TRBJ2-7	-	TRBV11-3	TRBD2	CASSPSRGSEQYF	TGTGCCAGCAGCCCCTCGCGGGGGTCCGAGCAGTACTTC
TRBJ1-1	-	TRBV29-1	-	CSVEAGRGTEAFF	TGCAGCGTTGAGGCAGGGAGGGGCACTGAAGCTTTCTTT
TRBJ2-1	few	TRBV30	-	CAWTGRPVNNEQFF	TGTGCCTGGACGGGTAGACCGGTGAACAATGAGCAGTTCTTC
TRBJ2-7	-	TRBV7-9	TRBD1	CASSLNVLGQTYEQYF	TGTGCCAGCAGCTTAAATGTTCTGGGACAGACTTACGAGCAGTACTTC
TRBJ2-3	once	TRBV19	TRBD2	CASSSRTSGRPDTQYF	TGTGCCAGTAGTTCTCGAACTAGCGGGAGGCCAGATACGCAGTATTTT
TRBJ2-3	-	TRBV7-2	-	CASTAAGSTDTQYF	TGTGCCAGCACCGCGGCGGGAAGCACAGATACGCAGTATTTT
TRBJ2-2	-	TRBV7-8	-	CASSFQGATGELFF	TGTGCCAGCAGCTTTCAAGGGGCGACCGGGGAGCTGTTTTTT
TRBJ1-5	-	TRBV7-9	-	CASSLERFQPQHF	TGTGCCAGCAGCTTAGAGAGGTTTCAGCCCCAGCATTTT
TRBJ2-2	-	TRBV2	TRBD1	CASSDGTGATGELFF	TGTGCCAGCAGTGATGGGACAGGGGCGACCGGGGAGCTGTTTTTT
TRBJ2-2	once	TRBV9	TRBD2	CASSVGGGHGELFF	TGTGCCAGCAGCGTCGGCGGGGGGCACGGGGAGCTGTTTTTT
TRBJ2-7	-	TRBV4-1	TRBD2	CASSQGGGNYEQYF	TGCGCCAGCAGCCAAGGCGGGGGGAACTACGAGCAGTACTTC
TRBJ2-7	-	TRBV5-1	TRBD1	CASSLGTGDIEQYF	TGCGCCAGCAGCTTGGGGACAGGGGATATCGAGCAGTACTTC